The rows below give T cell receptor beta chains drawn from one sample of a study of blood T cell repertoires in COVID-19. Only in-frame clones appear in the TCRdb table, and some are missing; sequencing was by immunoSEQ multiplex PCR. The data hold roughly 380,000 clones, with 70% to 90% observed a single time. Sequencing was carried out using peripheral blood. Receptors originate from a woman aged 40 to 50 with COVID-19, enrolled during active disease. Each CDR3 is given with its conserved first and last residue. Each record gives: clone size, D gene, J gene, V gene, CDR3 protein, CDR3 DNA. D genes are given only for firm matches. Clone size, where shown, is once, few, many, or a class for clones that have expanded.

size: -
D: TRBD2
J: TRBJ2-1
V: TRBV5-1
CDR3: CASSPKAGGRDEQFF
DNA: TGCGCCAGCAGCCCCAAAGCGGGAGGGCGGGATGAGCAGTTCTTC

size: -
D: TRBD1
J: TRBJ1-1
V: TRBV9
CDR3: CASSVDPGQGIRTEAFF
DNA: TGTGCCAGCAGCGTAGACCCGGGACAGGGAATAAGAACTGAAGCTTTCTTT

size: -
D: TRBD2
J: TRBJ2-5
V: TRBV5-1
CDR3: CASSSGLAGVSGTQYF
DNA: TGCGCCAGCAGCTCTGGACTAGCGGGGGTATCGGGGACCCAGTACTTC

size: -
D: TRBD1
J: TRBJ1-5
V: TRBV6-2/TRBV6-3
CDR3: CASSYSLFEGQVNQPQHF
DNA: TGTGCCAGCAGTTACTCGCTATTTGAAGGACAGGTCAATCAGCCCCAGCATTTT

size: -
D: -
J: TRBJ2-7
V: TRBV2
CDR3: CASSFPDEQYF
DNA: TGTGCCAGCAGCTTTCCGGACGAGCAGTACTTC

size: -
D: TRBD1
J: TRBJ2-3
V: TRBV15
CDR3: CATSTRDRADTQYF
DNA: TGTGCCACCAGCACACGAGACAGGGCAGATACGCAGTATTTT

size: -
D: -
J: TRBJ2-1
V: TRBV4-3
CDR3: CASSQDPTSSEQFF
DNA: TGCGCCAGCAGCCAAGACCCTACTAGTTCTGAGCAGTTCTTC

size: -
D: -
J: TRBJ1-1
V: TRBV28
CDR3: CASSQGHLNTEAFF
DNA: TGTGCCAGCAGTCAGGGACATCTTAACACTGAAGCTTTCTTT

size: -
D: TRBD1
J: TRBJ1-2
V: TRBV24-1
CDR3: CATSERQGAVYGYTF
DNA: TGTGCCACCAGTGAGAGACAGGGGGCCGTCTATGGCTACACCTTC

size: -
D: TRBD1
J: TRBJ1-2
V: TRBV25-1
CDR3: CASSDPGQPFYGYTF
DNA: TGTGCCAGCAGTGATCCGGGACAGCCTTTCTATGGCTACACCTTC

size: -
D: -
J: TRBJ1-1
V: TRBV3-1/TRBV3-2
CDR3: CASRGFQDRDTEAFF
DNA: TGTGCCAGCAGGGGTTTCCAAGACAGAGACACTGAAGCTTTCTTT

size: -
D: -
J: TRBJ2-1
V: TRBV9
CDR3: CASSVGRGNNEQFF
DNA: TGTGCCAGCAGCGTGGGGCGGGGAAACAATGAGCAGTTCTTC

size: -
D: TRBD1
J: TRBJ2-2
V: TRBV6-5
CDR3: CASSYWGQGEIGELFF
DNA: TGTGCCAGCAGTTACTGGGGCCAGGGGGAAATCGGGGAGCTGTTTTTT

size: -
D: -
J: TRBJ1-2
V: TRBV4-2
CDR3: CASSPGRGYTF
DNA: TGTGCCAGCAGCCCTGGGCGTGGCTACACCTTC

size: -
D: TRBD1
J: TRBJ2-5
V: TRBV3-1/TRBV3-2
CDR3: CASSQGQGKETQYF
DNA: TGTGCCAGCAGCCAAGGACAGGGGAAAGAGACCCAGTACTTC

size: -
D: -
J: TRBJ1-5
V: TRBV19
CDR3: CASSSQGTSNQPQHF
DNA: TGTGCCAGTAGTTCACAGGGTACTAGCAATCAGCCCCAGCATTTT

size: once
D: TRBD2
J: TRBJ2-3
V: TRBV19
CDR3: CASSIVTGGNTDTQYF
DNA: TGTGCCAGTAGTATAGTTACGGGAGGAAACACAGATACGCAGTATTTT

size: -
D: -
J: TRBJ1-1
V: TRBV7-3
CDR3: CASSLEGLSTEAFF
DNA: TGTGCCAGCAGCTTAGAGGGTTTGTCGACTGAAGCTTTCTTT

size: -
D: -
J: TRBJ1-5
V: TRBV5-6
CDR3: CASSLAEGGQPQHF
DNA: TGTGCCAGCAGCTTGGCCGAGGGAGGACAGCCCCAGCATTTT

size: -
D: TRBD1
J: TRBJ1-2
V: TRBV27
CDR3: CASRRQGGYGYTF
DNA: TGTGCCAGCAGGAGACAGGGTGGCTATGGCTACACCTTC

size: -
D: -
J: TRBJ2-2
V: TRBV20-1
CDR3: CSASPGANTGELFF
DNA: TGCAGTGCTAGTCCAGGCGCGAACACCGGGGAGCTGTTTTTT

size: -
D: TRBD2
J: TRBJ2-5
V: TRBV27
CDR3: CASSATSGGQETQYF
DNA: TGTGCCAGCAGTGCAACTAGCGGAGGCCAAGAGACCCAGTACTTC

size: -
D: -
J: TRBJ2-2
V: TRBV7-3
CDR3: CASSLRASPVGTGELFF
DNA: TGTGCCAGCAGCTTAAGGGCTAGCCCGGTGGGAACCGGGGAGCTGTTTTTT

size: -
D: -
J: TRBJ2-7
V: TRBV5-1
CDR3: CASSLSDGYEQYF
DNA: TGCGCCAGCAGCTTGTCTGACGGGTACGAGCAGTACTTC

size: -
D: -
J: TRBJ1-5
V: TRBV12-3/TRBV12-4
CDR3: CASSLIEAQPQHF
DNA: TGTGCCAGCAGTTTAATCGAGGCGCAGCCCCAGCATTTT

size: -
D: -
J: TRBJ2-2
V: TRBV4-3
CDR3: CASSLRGNTGELFF
DNA: TGCGCCAGCAGCTTACGGGGGAACACCGGGGAGCTGTTTTTT

size: -
D: TRBD2
J: TRBJ2-1
V: TRBV3-1/TRBV3-2
CDR3: CASYSGRAGDEQFF
DNA: TGTGCCAGCTATAGCGGGAGGGCCGGCGATGAGCAGTTCTTC

size: -
D: TRBD1
J: TRBJ2-3
V: TRBV6-1
CDR3: CASSEWGTGTTDTQYF
DNA: TGTGCCAGCAGTGAATGGGGGACAGGGACCACAGATACGCAGTATTTT

size: -
D: TRBD1
J: TRBJ2-7
V: TRBV23-1
CDR3: CASSHPPRDRVYEQYF
DNA: TGCGCCAGCAGTCACCCACCAAGGGACAGGGTCTACGAGCAGTACTTC

size: -
D: TRBD2
J: TRBJ2-3
V: TRBV11-2
CDR3: CASSFSGSGQYF
DNA: TGTGCCAGCAGCTTTAGCGGGAGTGGGCAGTATTTT

size: -
D: -
J: TRBJ2-1
V: TRBV25-1
CDR3: CASSDSLTGLLVNEQFF
DNA: TGTGCCAGCAGTGATTCACTTACGGGGTTATTGGTCAATGAGCAGTTCTTC

size: -
D: -
J: TRBJ1-1
V: TRBV14
CDR3: CASSQFLSRGRDTEAFF
DNA: TGTGCCAGCAGCCAGTTTCTCTCCAGGGGCAGAGACACTGAAGCTTTCTTT